The 28 T cell receptor beta chains reported below all come from one sample, sequenced in a study of blood T cell repertoires in COVID-19. The data were produced by immunoSEQ multiplex PCR, yet TCRdb's version contains in-frame clones alone and is incomplete. The sample has about 89,000 clones, just under 80% seen once. Source material: peripheral blood. The receptors come from a man between 70 and 80 years old with COVID-19, enrolled during active disease.

This clone was counted between two and nine times. This sequence joins TRBV7-2 and TRBJ2-1; 8 bases are a match to TRBD2. CDR1 and CDR2 from the germline V gene are SGHTA and FQGNSA. This CDR3 contains 16 residues. Unmatched junction bases numbered 6, after V lost 5 bases and J lost 0 bases. For the CDR3, the DNA is TGTGCCAGCAGCCCCCAGCGGGGGAGCTCCTACAATGAGCAGTTCTTC. Protein sequence: CASSPQRGSSYNEQFF.

The rearrangement uses TRBV11-2 and TRBJ2-2, with D perhaps TRBD2 (6 bases). V lost 5 bases, J lost 5 bases, and 15 bases lay in between. CDR3 length equals 15 residues. CDR1 is SGHAT and CDR2 is FQNNGV in the germline V gene. The CDR3 loop is CASSPYKGTTGELFF. CDR3 nucleotides: TGTGCCAGCAGCCCTTACAAGGGGACTACCGGGGAGCTGTTTTTT.

V is TRBV3-1 (or the pseudogene TRBV3-2) and J is TRBJ2-2; 7 nucleotides line up with TRBD1. The germline V gene encodes CDR1 LGHDT and CDR2 YNNKEL (reference sequence). Losses at the gene ends were 3 bases for V and 8 bases for J; bases not matched to a gene: 12. The CDR3 sequence is 16 residues long. In DNA form, the CDR3 reads TGTGCCAGCAGCCATGATCGACAGGGACGATTAGGGGAGCTGTTTTTT. This encodes CASSHDRQGRLGELFF.

This clone has only a few counts. The rearrangement uses TRBV7-9 and TRBJ2-7; D is unclear. Between the trimmed V and J ends, which lost 2 bases and 4 bases, there was a span of 12 bases. Germline loops: CDR1 SEHNR, CDR2 FQNEAQ (reference sequence). The CDR3 is made up of 14 amino acids. The CDR3 region is CASSLRSGDYEQYF. The CDR3 DNA reads as TGTGCCAGCAGCTTAAGGTCAGGTGATTACGAGCAGTACTTC.

The chain recombines TRBV5-8 with TRBJ2-5, with 7 bases fitting TRBD1. This CDR3 has 14 residues. The J segment lost 3 bases and the V segment lost 3 bases, leaving 5 bases of the junction unmatched. Germline lookup yields CDR1 SGHTS and CDR2 YDEGEE. This chain's CDR3 is CASSSGQLKETQYF. CDR3 in DNA: TGTGCCAGCAGCTCGGGACAGCTTAAAGAGACCCAGTACTTC.

CDR3 sequence: CASSIGSLSYEQYF. The CDR3 DNA is TGTGCCAGCAGTATAGGTAGCCTCTCCTACGAGCAGTACTTC. The J gene is TRBJ2-7, the V gene TRBV6-5; D remains unclear. The CDR3 length is 14 residues. The V gene lost 5 bases and the J gene lost 0 bases, with 11 bases spanning the gap. CDR1 MNHEY and CDR2 SVGAGI come from the germline V gene.

The J gene is TRBJ1-2, the V gene TRBV9; D is unclear. Germline CDR1 and CDR2: SGDLS and YYNGEE. CDR3 length: 13 residues. Trimming cost V 0 bases and J 7 bases, with 10 bases left between them. CDR3: CASSVVSGFGYTF. The CDR3 DNA reads TGTGCCAGCAGCGTAGTTTCCGGGTTTGGCTACACCTTC.

The V and J genes are TRBV11-3 and TRBJ1-1; D call uncertain. The CDR3 has 13 residues. Germline-derived CDR1 and CDR2 are SGHNT and YENEEA. The V end was cut by 5 bases, the J end by 1 base, with 8 bases between. The CDR3 nucleotides read TGTGCCAGCAGCCGGGAGCCGAACACTGAAGCTTTCTTT. As protein: CASSREPNTEAFF.

The chain combines TRBV28 with TRBJ2-7, with TRBD2 matching 8 bases. This CDR3 is built from 16 residues. The V gene end was trimmed by 7 bases and the J gene end by 0 bases; junction bases not matched to a gene: 11. Germline loops: CDR1 MDHEN, CDR2 SYDVKM. The CDR3 nucleotides read TGTGCCAGCACCAAATCCCTAGCGGGTTCCTCCTACGAGCAGTACTTC. Its protein product is CASTKSLAGSSYEQYF.

The V gene is TRBV7-9, the J gene TRBJ2-7; possibly TRBD2 for D (5 bases). The CDR3 runs 14 residues. Germline V gene lookup returns CDR1 SEHNR and CDR2 FQNEAQ (reference sequence). Between the trimmed V and J ends, which lost 4 bases and 8 bases, there was a span of 18 bases. The CDR3 protein is CASSSEGAQVQQYF. The CDR3 bases are TGTGCCAGCAGCTCAGAGGGTGCGCAGGTGCAGCAGTACTTC.

V is TRBV11-2 and J is TRBJ2-7; D is possibly TRBD2 (5 bases). This CDR3 has 15 residues. Germline V gene lookup returns CDR1 SGHAT and CDR2 FQNNGV. Trimming took 4 bases from V and 2 from J, leaving 15 bases between them. Written as DNA, the CDR3 is TGTGCCAGCAGCTCCGGGGTACTATCCCCCTACGAGCAGTACTTC. Residues: CASSSGVLSPYEQYF.

The chain recombines TRBV28 with TRBJ2-5; possible D gene TRBD2, 5 bases. V gave up 6 bases and J gave up 5 bases, with 10 bases separating them. The CDR3 is 12 residues long. Germline CDR1 reads MDHEN; CDR2 reads SYDVKM. CDR3: CASRREFETQYF. CDR3 DNA sequence: TGTGCCAGCAGGAGGGAATTTGAGACCCAGTACTTC.

This clone was seen at least ten times. The chain uses TRBV7-3 and TRBJ1-3; D not certain. Germline V lookup: CDR1 SGHTA, CDR2 FQGTGA. Trimming took 2 bases from V and 4 from J, leaving 12 bases between them. The CDR3 runs to 15 residues. The chain's CDR3 is CASSLFGAGGNTIYF. The CDR3 region has the DNA TGTGCCAGCAGCTTATTCGGCGCGGGAGGAAACACCATATATTTT.

This rearrangement joins TRBV7-9 to TRBJ2-7; D is undetermined. Trimming removed 5 bases from V and 2 bases from J, with 4 bases in between. This CDR3 is 11 amino acids long. Germline V gene sequence: CDR1 SEHNR, CDR2 FQNEAQ (reference sequence). The CDR3 DNA is TGTGCCAGCAGCGCGACCTACGAGCAGTACTTC. Amino acids: CASSATYEQYF.

The chain has TRBV28 and TRBJ2-5; 7 bases line up with TRBD2. Germline V gene data show CDR1 as MDHEN and CDR2 as SYDVKM. The CDR3 contains 15 residues. Trimming at V came to 1 base and at J to 5 bases, leaving 7 bases not matched to a gene. The CDR3 protein is CASSLLGRGHETQYF. CDR3 DNA sequence: TGTGCCAGCAGTTTATTGGGGAGGGGCCACGAGACCCAGTACTTC.

The chain uses TRBV5-6 and TRBJ1-3; no clear D gene. Germline-derived CDR1 and CDR2 are SGHDT and YYEEEE. CDR3 size: 15 residues. V lost 4 bases to trimming and J lost 2 bases, with 13 bases between them. Here the CDR3 reads CASSRLRGTGNTIYF. For the CDR3, the DNA is TGTGCCAGCAGCCGTCTACGAGGTACTGGAAACACCATATATTTT.

The V call is TRBV6-5, the J call TRBJ1-1, with D tentatively TRBD1 (5 bases). Trimming shortened V by 2 bases and J by 5 bases, and 15 bases separated the two germline ends. CDR3 length equals 15 residues. Germline assignment: CDR1 MNHEY and CDR2 SVGAGI. CDR3 region: CASSYGGHIGTEAFF. For the CDR3, the DNA is TGTGCCAGCAGTTACGGTGGACACATAGGGACTGAAGCTTTCTTT.

This clone came up a few times. The V and J genes are TRBV27 and TRBJ2-1; D possibly corresponds to TRBD1 (5 bases). The CDR3 is 16 residues long. Trimming cost V 5 bases and J 5 bases, with 19 bases left between them. Germline CDR1 MNHEY, CDR2 SMNVEV (reference sequence). CDR3 sequence (DNA): TGTGCCAGCAGTCCAACAAGGACACCGCGCCACAATGAGCAGTTCTTC. Residues: CASSPTRTPRHNEQFF.

This clone was seen only once. The V call is TRBV5-4, the J call TRBJ1-5, with 7 nucleotides matching TRBD1. The CDR3 contains 13 residues. CDR1 is SGHNT and CDR2 is YYREEE in the germline V gene (reference sequence). Trimming at V came to 3 bases and at J to 6 bases, leaving 3 bases not matched to a gene. Here the CDR3 reads CASSWQGGQPQHF. For the CDR3, the DNA is TGTGCCAGCAGCTGGCAGGGGGGTCAGCCCCAGCATTTT.

V and J are TRBV7-9 and TRBJ2-5, with a tentative D call TRBD2 (5 bases). Trimming took 10 bases from V and 1 from J, leaving 10 bases between them. CDR1 is SEHNR, CDR2 FQNEAQ, per germline (reference sequence). The CDR3 covers 12 residues. The CDR3 here is CATPSGQETQYF. The CDR3 nucleotides are TGTGCCACTCCCAGCGGCCAAGAGACCCAGTACTTC.

This clone has a handful of counts. The V call is TRBV28, the J call TRBJ1-2, with 7 bases lining up with TRBD1. The CDR3 runs 14 residues. Trimming at V came to 6 bases and at J to 4 bases, leaving 8 bases not matched to a gene. The V gene's germline CDR1 is MDHEN and CDR2 SYDVKM. CDR3 bases: TGTGCCAGCAGAGAAAACAGGGGAATCTATGGCTACACCTTC. This codes for CASRENRGIYGYTF.

The chain carries TRBV19 and TRBJ1-5; D ambiguous. Germline CDR1 is LNHDA and CDR2 is SQIVND (reference sequence). V dropped 5 bases and J dropped 7 bases, with 21 bases sitting between them. This CDR3 comprises 16 residues. The CDR3 DNA sequence: TGTGCCAGTAGTCCTCAGGACGTAGGGAGAGGGCAGCCCCAGCATTTT. It specifies CASSPQDVGRGQPQHF.

V and J are TRBV14 and TRBJ1-3; D may be TRBD1 (5 bases). V lost 0 bases and J lost 0, with 15 bases in between. The CDR3 has 18 residues. Germline V gene data show CDR1 as SGHDN and CDR2 as FVKESK. CDR3 loop: CASSQDLGSGISGNTIYF. DNA of the CDR3: TGTGCCAGCAGCCAAGATTTAGGTTCAGGGATCTCTGGAAACACCATATATTTT.

This clone has a handful of counts. The chain is built from TRBV5-4 and TRBJ2-6, with TRBD1 matching 8 bases. The germline gives CDR1 SGHNT, CDR2 YYREEE (reference sequence). The CDR3 has 18 amino acids. With 0 bases clipped from V and 0 bases from J, the junction kept 5 bases outside the gene matches. CDR3 bases: TGTGCCAGCAGCTTGGGCAGGGGGCTTCGCTCTGGGGCCAACGTCCTGACTTTC. Amino acid sequence: CASSLGRGLRSGANVLTF.

The V and J genes are TRBV4-2 and TRBJ2-3, with TRBD1 matching over 9 bases. Trimming at V came to 3 bases and at J to 4 bases, leaving 5 bases not matched to a gene. CDR1 is LGHNA and CDR2 is YNFKEQ in the germline V gene. The length of the CDR3 is 15 residues. The CDR3: CASSQGDRGADTQYF. CDR3 nucleotide sequence: TGTGCCAGCAGCCAGGGTGACAGGGGGGCAGATACGCAGTATTTT.

In its sample, this clone was seen once. J is TRBJ1-3 and V is TRBV6-5; 8 nucleotides line up with TRBD1. V lost 4 bases and J lost 0; bases outside the gene matches: 5. This CDR3 comprises 16 residues. The germline CDR1 and CDR2 sequences are MNHEY and SVGAGI. The CDR3 DNA reads as TGTGCCAGCAGTTGGCCTACAGGGGGCTCTGGAAACACCATATATTTT. Translation gives CASSWPTGGSGNTIYF.

This chain connects TRBV6-2 or TRBV6-3 to TRBJ2-2, with 7 bases fitting TRBD1. CDR1 is MNHEY, CDR2 SVGEGT, per germline. V shed 6 bases, J shed 8 bases, and the junction held 9 bases outside the gene matches. The CDR3 has 14 residues. The CDR3 nucleotides read TGTGCCAGCAGCAGATCAGGGGGATCGGGGGAGCTGTTTTTT. It translates to CASSRSGGSGELFF.

CDR3 sequence (DNA): TGTGCCAGCAGCCCGGGACAGGTCTCTGGAAACACCATATATTTT. This codes for CASSPGQVSGNTIYF. The V and J genes are TRBV28 and TRBJ1-3, with 8 bases identical to TRBD1. V lost 6 bases to trimming and J lost 0 bases; unmatched junction nucleotides: 4. The length of the CDR3 is 15 residues. Germline lookup yields CDR1 MDHEN and CDR2 SYDVKM.